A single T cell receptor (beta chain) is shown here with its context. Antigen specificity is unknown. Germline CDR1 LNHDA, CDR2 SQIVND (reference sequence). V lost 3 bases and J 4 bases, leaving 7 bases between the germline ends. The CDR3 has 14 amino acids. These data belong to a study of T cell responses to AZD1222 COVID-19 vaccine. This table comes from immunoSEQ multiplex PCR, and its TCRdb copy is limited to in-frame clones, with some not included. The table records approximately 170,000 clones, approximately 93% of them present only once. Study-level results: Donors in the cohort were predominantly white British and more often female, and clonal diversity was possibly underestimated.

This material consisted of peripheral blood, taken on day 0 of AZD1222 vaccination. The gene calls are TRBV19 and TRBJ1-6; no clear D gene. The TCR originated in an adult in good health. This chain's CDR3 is CASSMTHYNSPLHF. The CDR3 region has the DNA TGTGCCAGTAGTATGACACATTATAATTCACCCCTCCACTTT.